This T cell receptor (beta chain) was identified during a study of shared clonotypes between healthy human individuals. This CDR3 has 13 amino acids. V lost 5 bases and J 4 bases, leaving 9 bases between the germline ends. Germline loops: CDR1 LNHNV, CDR2 YYDKDF (reference sequence). Assay used: immunoSEQ multiplex PCR; TCRdb lists only in-frame clones, some missing. The table records roughly 1,100,000 clones, more than 65% of them present only once. Study conclusions and caveats: Non-shared clonotypes displayed generation probabilities falling below those of clonotypes present in all four donors. Clonotype sharing among donors was expected to depend on sequencing depth. Relative to memory subsets, naive subsets generally showed larger estimated richness.

About this clone: Its antigen is unknown.

Sequenced: memory CD4+ T cells sorted from blood. Regarding subset: CD45RA-negative fraction. This sequence was found in a man aged 18 to 30 in good health. The V gene is TRBV15, the J gene TRBJ1-5; D unresolved. CDR3 nucleotide sequence: TGTGCCACCAGCCCCGAGGGTAATCAGCCCCAGCATTTT. As protein: CATSPEGNQPQHF.